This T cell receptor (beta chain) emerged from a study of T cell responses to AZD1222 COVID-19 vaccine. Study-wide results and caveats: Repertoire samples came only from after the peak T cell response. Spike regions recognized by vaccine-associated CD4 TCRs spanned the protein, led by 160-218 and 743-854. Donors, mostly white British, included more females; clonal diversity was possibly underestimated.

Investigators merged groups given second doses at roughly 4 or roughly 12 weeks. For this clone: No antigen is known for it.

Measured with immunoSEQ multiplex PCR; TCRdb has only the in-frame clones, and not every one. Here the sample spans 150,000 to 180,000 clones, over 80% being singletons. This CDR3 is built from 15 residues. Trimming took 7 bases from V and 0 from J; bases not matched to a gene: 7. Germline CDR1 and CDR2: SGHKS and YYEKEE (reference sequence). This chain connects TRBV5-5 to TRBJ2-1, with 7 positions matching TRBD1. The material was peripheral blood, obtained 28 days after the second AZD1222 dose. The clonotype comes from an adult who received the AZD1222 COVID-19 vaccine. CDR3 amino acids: CASLTQGTSYNEQFF. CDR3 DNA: TGTGCCAGCCTTACACAGGGGACCTCCTACAATGAGCAGTTCTTC.